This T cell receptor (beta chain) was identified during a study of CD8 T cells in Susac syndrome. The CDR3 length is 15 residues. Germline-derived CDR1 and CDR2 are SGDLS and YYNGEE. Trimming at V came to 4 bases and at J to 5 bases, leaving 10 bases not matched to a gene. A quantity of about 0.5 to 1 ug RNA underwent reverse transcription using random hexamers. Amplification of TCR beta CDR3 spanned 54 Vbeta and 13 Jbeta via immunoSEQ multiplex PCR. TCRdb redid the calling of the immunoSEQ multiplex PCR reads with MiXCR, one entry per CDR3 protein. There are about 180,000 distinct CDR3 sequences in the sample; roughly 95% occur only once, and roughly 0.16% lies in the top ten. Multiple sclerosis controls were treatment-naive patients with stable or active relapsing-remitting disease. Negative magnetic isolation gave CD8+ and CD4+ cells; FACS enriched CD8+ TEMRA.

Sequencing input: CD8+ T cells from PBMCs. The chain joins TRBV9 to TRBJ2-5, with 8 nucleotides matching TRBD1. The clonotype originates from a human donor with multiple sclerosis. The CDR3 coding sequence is TGTGCCAGCAGCTCACAGGGGGTGTTGACGGAGACCCAGTACTTC. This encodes CASSSQGVLTETQYF. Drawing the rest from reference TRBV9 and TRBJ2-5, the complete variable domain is DSGVTQTPKHLITATGQRVTLRCSPRSGDLSVYWYQQSLDQGLQFLIQYYNGEERAKGNILERFSAQQFPDLHSELNLSSLELGDSALYFCASSSQGVLTETQYFGPGTRLLVL.